The TCR beta chain described here comes from a study of blood T cell repertoires in COVID-19. Study summary: The study drew acute and convalescent COVID-19 samples from the United States, Italy and Spain. PBMCs, B-cell-depleted T cells, or T cells provided the cDNA or gDNA that made up the material.

Authors' methods: Quantification of nucleated cells was approximated via reference gene primer amplification. Generated by immunoSEQ multiplex PCR, the TCRdb table keeps only in-frame clones and is missing some. The V and J calls and clone size come from that table; D and trimming were worked out from the DNA. This sample has about 150,000 clones; approximately 91% occur once, and the top ten carry 2% to 3%. Germline V CDR1 and CDR2: MGHRA, YSYEKL. The CDR3 extends over 16 amino acids. Between the trimmed V and J ends, which lost 3 bases and 4 bases, there was a span of 13 bases. This clonotype was sampled from a woman in her sixties or seventies with acute or convalescent COVID-19. The chain couples TRBV4-1 to TRBJ1-6, with a weak D call TRBD1 (6 bases). The specimen was peripheral blood. The CDR3 sequence: CASSHWTVTYNSPLHF. The CDR3 bases are TGCGCCAGCAGCCACTGGACAGTTACTTATAATTCACCCCTCCACTTT.